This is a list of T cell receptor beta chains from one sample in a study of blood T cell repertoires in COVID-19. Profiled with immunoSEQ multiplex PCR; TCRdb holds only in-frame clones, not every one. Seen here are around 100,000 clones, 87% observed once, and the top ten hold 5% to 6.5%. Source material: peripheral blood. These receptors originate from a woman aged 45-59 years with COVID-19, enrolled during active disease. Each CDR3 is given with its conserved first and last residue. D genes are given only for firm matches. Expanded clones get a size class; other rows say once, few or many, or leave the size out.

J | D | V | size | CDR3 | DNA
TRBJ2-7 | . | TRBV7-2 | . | CASSTIPSLYEQYF | TGTGCCAGCAGCACTATACCGTCCCTCTACGAGCAGTACTTC
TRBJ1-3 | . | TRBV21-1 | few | CASSKSGPPLGNTIYF | TGTGCCAGCAGCAAATCAGGGCCACCTCTTGGAAACACCATATATTTT
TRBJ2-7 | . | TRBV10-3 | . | CATNRDGEQYF | TGTGCCACCAACAGGGATGGCGAGCAGTACTTC
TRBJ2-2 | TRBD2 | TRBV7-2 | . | CASSLALAGDSGELFF | TGTGCCAGCAGCCTGGCACTGGCGGGGGATTCGGGGGAGCTGTTTTTT
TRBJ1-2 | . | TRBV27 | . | CASSLLRGGNGYTF | TGTGCCAGCAGTTTACTCCGGGGGGGTAATGGCTACACCTTC
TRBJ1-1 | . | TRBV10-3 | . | CAISVGSHSNTEAFF | TGTGCCATCAGTGTCGGGTCTCATTCGAACACTGAAGCTTTCTTT
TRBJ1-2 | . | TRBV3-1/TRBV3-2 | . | CASSPTVADNYGYTF | TGTGCCAGCAGCCCAACGGTGGCGGATAACTATGGCTACACCTTC
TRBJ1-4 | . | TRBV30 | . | CAWKDNNEKLFF | TGTGCCTGGAAGGACAATAATGAAAAACTGTTTTTT
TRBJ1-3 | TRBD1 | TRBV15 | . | CATKGQGENTIYF | TGTGCCACCAAGGGACAGGGGGAAAACACCATATATTTT
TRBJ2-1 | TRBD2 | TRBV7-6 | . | CASSLSASGTQEQFF | TGTGCCAGCAGCTTAAGCGCTAGCGGGACTCAAGAGCAGTTCTTC
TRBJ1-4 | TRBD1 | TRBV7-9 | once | CASSLGQGGSANEKLFF | TGTGCCAGCAGCTTGGGACAGGGAGGGTCGGCTAATGAAAAACTGTTTTTT
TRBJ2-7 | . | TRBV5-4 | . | CASTRAGSPYEQYF | TGTGCCAGCACCAGGGCAGGGTCCCCCTACGAGCAGTACTTC
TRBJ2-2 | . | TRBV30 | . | CASSGQGTGELFF | TGTGCCTCAAGTGGGCAGGGCACCGGGGAGCTGTTTTTT
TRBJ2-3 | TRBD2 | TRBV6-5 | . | CASRTTSGEDTQYF | TGTGCCAGCAGGACCACAAGCGGGGAGGATACGCAGTATTTT
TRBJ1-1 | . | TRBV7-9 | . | CASSLLATGNTEAFF | TGTGCCAGCAGCTTATTGGCCACAGGGAACACTGAAGCTTTCTTT
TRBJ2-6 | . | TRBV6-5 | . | CASSTEGFGANVLTF | TGTGCCAGCAGTACGGAGGGATTTGGGGCCAACGTCCTGACTTTC
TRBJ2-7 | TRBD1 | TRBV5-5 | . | CASSSGWTGAYEQYF | TGTGCCAGCAGCTCGGGATGGACAGGGGCCTACGAGCAGTACTTC
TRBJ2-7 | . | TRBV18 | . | CASSPEGWGREQYF | TGTGCCAGCTCACCCGAAGGATGGGGGCGCGAGCAGTACTTC
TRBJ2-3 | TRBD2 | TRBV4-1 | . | CASSQLGGSTDTQYF | TGCGCCAGCAGCCAATTGGGGGGGAGCACAGATACGCAGTATTTT
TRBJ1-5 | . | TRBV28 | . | CASQVYRNQPQHF | TGTGCCAGCCAGGTCTACCGGAATCAGCCCCAGCATTTT
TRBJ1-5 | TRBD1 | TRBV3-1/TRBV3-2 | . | CASSSQGASQHF | TGTGCCAGCAGCTCCCAGGGGGCCAGCCAGCATTTT
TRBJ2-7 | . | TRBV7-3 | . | CASSLRAGSSYEQYF | TGTGCCAGCAGCTTAAGGGCGGGGAGCTCCTACGAGCAGTACTTC
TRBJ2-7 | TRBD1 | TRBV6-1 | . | CASSEAKTGYSYEQYF | TGTGCCAGCAGTGAAGCGAAGACAGGGTACTCCTACGAGCAGTACTTC
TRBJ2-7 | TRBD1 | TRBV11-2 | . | CASSKDRGPSYEQYF | TGTGCCAGCAGCAAGGACAGGGGCCCCTCCTACGAGCAGTACTTC
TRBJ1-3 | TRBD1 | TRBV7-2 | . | CASSRTGGAGNTIYF | TGTGCCAGCAGCCGGACAGGGGGCGCTGGAAACACCATATATTTT
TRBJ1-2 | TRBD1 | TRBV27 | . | CASSGQASNYGYTF | TGTGCCAGCAGTGGACAGGCGTCTAACTATGGCTACACCTTC
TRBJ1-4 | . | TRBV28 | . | CASRGAGSRKLFF | TGTGCCAGCAGGGGGGCAGGGTCCCGAAAACTGTTTTTT
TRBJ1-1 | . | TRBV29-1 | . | CSGSQGGNTEAFF | TGCAGCGGGTCTCAGGGAGGGAACACTGAAGCTTTCTTT
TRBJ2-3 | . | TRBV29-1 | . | CSALGALTDTQYF | TGCAGCGCCCTAGGGGCTCTCACAGATACGCAGTATTTT
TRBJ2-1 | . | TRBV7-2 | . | CASSLTRGPLYNEQFF | TGTGCCAGCAGCTTAACGCGGGGGCCCCTCTACAATGAGCAGTTCTTC
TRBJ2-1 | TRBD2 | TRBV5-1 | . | CASTLGLAGHNEQFF | TGCGCCAGCACCCTAGGCCTAGCGGGGCACAATGAGCAGTTCTTC
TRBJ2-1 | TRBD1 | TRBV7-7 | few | CASSLGQGSYNEQFF | TGTGCCAGCAGCTTAGGACAGGGGAGCTACAATGAGCAGTTCTTC
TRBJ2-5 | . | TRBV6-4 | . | CASSLTPGGTQYF | TGTGCCAGCAGCTTGACACCTGGAGGGACCCAGTACTTC
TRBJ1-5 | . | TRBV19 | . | CATSQGGQPQHF | TGTGCCACCTCACAGGGCGGGCAGCCCCAGCATTTT
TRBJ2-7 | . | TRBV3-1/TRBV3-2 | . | CASSQGTAVDEQYF | TGTGCCAGCAGCCAAGGGACAGCGGTCGACGAGCAGTACTTC
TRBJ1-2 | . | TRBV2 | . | CASSGRTNYGYTF | TGTGCCAGCAGTGGGCGGACTAACTATGGCTACACCTTC
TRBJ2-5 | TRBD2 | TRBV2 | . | CASSEELAAQETQYF | TGTGCCAGCAGTGAGGAACTAGCGGCGCAAGAGACCCAGTACTTC
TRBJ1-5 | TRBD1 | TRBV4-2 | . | CASSQDGTGGQPQHF | TGTGCCAGCAGCCAAGATGGGACAGGGGGCCAGCCCCAGCATTTT
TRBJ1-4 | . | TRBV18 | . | CASSPPSSEKLFF | TGTGCCAGCTCACCACCGTCTAGTGAAAAACTGTTTTTT
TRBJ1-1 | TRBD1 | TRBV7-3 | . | CASRPDRGNTEAFF | TGTGCCAGCAGGCCGGACAGGGGGAACACTGAAGCTTTCTTT
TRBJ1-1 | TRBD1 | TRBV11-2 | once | CASSARDSSEAFF | TGTGCCAGCAGCGCACGGGACAGCTCCGAAGCTTTCTTT
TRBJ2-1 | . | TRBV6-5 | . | CASSYEAGRTYNEQFF | TGTGCCAGCAGTTACGAAGCAGGGAGGACCTACAATGAGCAGTTCTTC
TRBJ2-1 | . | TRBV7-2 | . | CASSLRGPNEQFF | TGTGCCAGCAGCTTAAGGGGTCCGAATGAGCAGTTCTTC
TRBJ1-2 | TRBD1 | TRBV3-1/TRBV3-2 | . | CASSPRDRMRGYTF | TGTGCCAGCAGCCCCCGGGACAGGATGCGGGGCTACACCTTC
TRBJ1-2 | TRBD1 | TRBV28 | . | CASSTVTGQGLGYTF | TGTGCCAGCAGTACAGTGACGGGACAGGGGCTTGGCTACACCTTC
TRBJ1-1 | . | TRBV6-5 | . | CASSLDRETEAFF | TGTGCCAGCAGTTTAGACCGGGAGACTGAAGCTTTCTTT
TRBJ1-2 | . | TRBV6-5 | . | CASRAPPGGYTF | TGTGCCAGCAGGGCGCCGCCAGGGGGCTACACCTTC